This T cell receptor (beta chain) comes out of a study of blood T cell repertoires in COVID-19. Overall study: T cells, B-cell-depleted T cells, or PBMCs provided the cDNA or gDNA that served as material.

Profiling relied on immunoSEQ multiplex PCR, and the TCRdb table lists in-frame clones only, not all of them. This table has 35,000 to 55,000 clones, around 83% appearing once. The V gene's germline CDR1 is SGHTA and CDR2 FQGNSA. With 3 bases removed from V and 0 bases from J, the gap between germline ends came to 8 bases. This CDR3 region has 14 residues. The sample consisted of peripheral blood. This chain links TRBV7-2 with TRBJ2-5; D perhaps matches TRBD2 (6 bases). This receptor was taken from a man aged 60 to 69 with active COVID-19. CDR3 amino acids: CASSFGGNQETQYF. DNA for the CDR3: TGTGCCAGCAGCTTCGGGGGTAACCAAGAGACCCAGTACTTC.